One and the same sample provided the 32 T cell receptor beta chains below, sequenced in a study of breast tumors, draining lymph nodes, adjacent tissues. Axillary draining lymph nodes of breast cancer patients supplied the node samples. MiXCR, applied by TCRdb to the multiplex PCR reads, yields one record per CDR3 protein. Altogether 250,000 or so distinct CDR3 sequences are present, more than 30% being singletons, with the ten largest covering more than 0.95%. Sequencing used axillary lymph node tissue. The receptors here all came from a female donor with breast cancer. Some clones in this sample may be carry-over from other donors' samples.

Ten or more counts support this clonotype. The gene calls are TRBV5-4 and TRBJ2-7; D tentatively reads TRBD1 or TRBD2 (5 bases each). This CDR3 is 17 amino acids long. V was trimmed by 4 bases and J by 1 base, leaving 21 bases between them. Germline lookup yields CDR1 SGHNT and CDR2 YYREEE (reference sequence). CDR3 region: CASSPSGWDQPSYEQYF. The CDR3, as DNA: TGTGCCAGCAGCCCCTCGGGGTGGGACCAGCCTTCCTACGAGCAGTACTTC.

V gene TRBV20-1 combines with J gene TRBJ1-1; D is undetermined. Per the germline V gene, CDR1 is DFQATT and CDR2 is SNEGSKA (reference sequence). Trimming stripped 2 bases from V and 8 bases from J, with 6 bases between. This CDR3 has 10 residues. CDR3 protein: CSARKQEAFF. The CDR3 DNA is TGCAGTGCTAGAAAGCAGGAAGCTTTCTTT.

At least ten counts were recorded for this clonotype. The J gene is TRBJ1-5, the V gene TRBV20-1, with unresolved D. V was clipped by 1 base and J by 2 bases, with 6 bases between them. The CDR3 runs 13 residues. Germline-derived CDR1 and CDR2 are DFQATT and SNEGSKA (reference sequence). The CDR3 nucleotides read TGCAGTGCTAGAGTTATAGGCAATCAGCCCCAGCATTTT. Translation: CSARVIGNQPQHF.

The J gene is TRBJ2-3, the V gene TRBV7-6, with 7 nucleotides matching TRBD2. Per germline, CDR1 SGHVS and CDR2 FNYEAQ. CDR3 length equals 15 residues. V lost 3 bases to trimming and J lost 2 bases; unmatched junction nucleotides: 5. CDR3 coding DNA: TGTGCCAGCAGCTTGGGGGGGGTGAACACAGATACGCAGTATTTT. Translation: CASSLGGVNTDTQYF.

Comments on this clonotype: This may arise from a read error, as a much more abundant clone is one base away. The chain combines TRBV6-5 with TRBJ1-4; D gene uncertain. Germline V gene lookup returns CDR1 MNHEY and CDR2 SVGAGI. CDR3 size: 16 residues. The CDR3, as DNA: TGTGCCAGCAGTCACTCGATCACGGCAACTAATGAAAAACTGTTTTTT. Translated, it gives CASSHSITATNEKLFF.

This chain links TRBV20-1 with TRBJ2-1, with 15 bases identical to TRBD2. Germline CDR1 reads DFQATT; CDR2 reads SNEGSKA (reference sequence). The CDR3 totals 15 residues. V dropped 4 bases and J dropped 6; count of bases not matched to a gene: 4. The CDR3 sequence: CSAKGLAGGTNEQFF. The CDR3 region has the DNA TGCAGTGCTAAGGGACTAGCGGGAGGAACCAATGAGCAGTTCTTC.

This clonotype has at least ten counts. The J gene is TRBJ2-2, the V gene TRBV19, with 7 nucleotides matching TRBD2. In germline, CDR1 is LNHDA, CDR2 SQIVND (reference sequence). V lost 7 bases and J lost 7; bases outside the gene matches: 15. The CDR3 sequence is 16 residues long. As DNA, the CDR3 is TGTGCCAGTAACGTCGGGGCGGGAGTTAAGGGCGGGGAGCTGTTTTTT. It translates to CASNVGAGVKGGELFF.

This clonotype came up many times. The chain's CDR3 is CASSPTVGLNTGELFF. In DNA form, the CDR3 reads TGCGCCAGCAGCCCCACAGTGGGATTGAACACCGGGGAGCTGTTTTTT. The chain couples TRBV5-1 to TRBJ2-2; D call uncertain. Germline-derived CDR1 and CDR2 are SGHRS and YFSETQ. Trimming stripped 4 bases from V and 1 base from J, with 14 bases between. The length of the CDR3 is 16 residues. Full variable domain (rest looked up from reference TRBV5-1 and TRBJ2-2): KAGVTQTPRYLIKTRGQQVTLSCSPISGHRSVSWYQQTPGQGLQFLFEYFSETQRNKGNFPGRFSGRQFSNSRSEMNVSTLELGDSALYLCASSPTVGLNTGELFFGEGSRLTVL.

This clonotype was picked up many times. V and J are TRBV19 and TRBJ1-4; TRBD1 agrees at 8 bases. The CDR3 loop spans 14 amino acids. Germline CDR1 is LNHDA and CDR2 is SQIVND (reference sequence). V shed 5 bases, J shed 4 bases, and the junction held 3 bases outside the gene matches. The CDR3 here is CASSLDRDNEKLFF. CDR3 in DNA: TGTGCCAGTAGTTTGGACAGGGATAATGAAAAACTGTTTTTT. The full variable domain, rest sourced from reference TRBV19 and TRBJ1-4, is DGGITQSPKYLFRKEGQNVTLSCEQNLNHDAMYWYRQDPGQGLRLIYYSQIVNDFQKGDIAEGYSVSREKKESFPLTVTSAQKNPTAFYLCASSLDRDNEKLFFGSGTQLSVL.

In regard to this clonotype: One base away lies a much larger clone, so this may be a sequencing read error. The chain links TRBV5-1 to TRBJ2-1; 10 nucleotides line up with TRBD2. CDR1 is SGHRS, CDR2 YFSETQ, per germline. The CDR3 loop spans 16 amino acids. In DNA form, the CDR3 reads TGCGCCAGCAGCCGCGGGACTAGCGACCTCTACAGTGAGCAGTTCTTC. Translation: CASSRGTSDLYSEQFF.

The chain couples TRBV11-3 to TRBJ1-1, with no clear D. Trimming removed 5 bases at V and 4 bases at J, with 14 bases between. The CDR3 has 14 residues. Germline-derived CDR1 and CDR2 are SGHNT and YENEEA. CDR3 coding DNA: TGTGCCAGCAGCGCCGAGGGCCCGGGCACTGAAGCTTTCTTT. Residues: CASSAEGPGTEAFF.

This clonotype was seen many times. V is TRBV5-6 and J is TRBJ1-4, with D maybe TRBD1 (6 bases). Trimming took 4 bases from V and 7 from J, leaving 14 bases between them. The CDR3 consists of 14 residues. Germline V gene sequence: CDR1 SGHDT, CDR2 YYEEEE. The CDR3 DNA reads TGTGCCAGCAGCCTTTCTGGGGGCCTTGAAAAACTGTTTTTT. Amino acid sequence: CASSLSGGLEKLFF.

This clonotype was seen ten or more times. The chain couples TRBV18 to TRBJ2-7; no firm D call. CDR1 and CDR2 from the germline V gene are KGHSH and LQKENI. V shed 8 bases and J shed 0 bases, with 8 bases lying between them. The length of the CDR3 is 12 residues. This CDR3 reads CASSPSSYEQYF. DNA of the CDR3: TGTGCCAGCAGCCCTAGCTCCTACGAGCAGTACTTC.

This clonotype was recorded many times. The J gene is TRBJ2-3, the V gene TRBV9, with D possibly TRBD2 on 6 matching bases. The V gene lost 0 bases and the J gene lost 6 bases, with 14 bases spanning the gap. The CDR3 spans 15 residues. Germline loops: CDR1 SGDLS, CDR2 YYNGEE. The chain's CDR3 is CASSVEAGVVDTQYF. CDR3 nucleotide sequence: TGTGCCAGCAGCGTAGAAGCGGGCGTAGTGGATACGCAGTATTTT.

The CDR3 protein is CASSPRTFFSGRANTDTQYF. CDR3 bases: TGTGCCAGCAGCCCCCGGACTTTTTTTAGCGGGAGGGCAAACACAGATACGCAGTATTTT. The V call is TRBV7-6, the J call TRBJ2-3, with TRBD2 matching over 11 bases. The germline CDR1 and CDR2 sequences are SGHVS and FNYEAQ. This CDR3 contains 20 residues. V gave up 5 bases and J gave up 2 bases; unmatched junction bases: 18.

This sequence joins TRBV15 and TRBJ2-5; 7 nucleotides match TRBD2. Losses at the gene ends were 1 base for V and 5 bases for J; bases not matched to a gene: 19. Germline V gene sequence: CDR1 LNHNV, CDR2 YYDKDF (reference sequence). This CDR3 has 19 amino acids. CDR3 DNA: TGTGCCACCAGCAGAGTTCAATGGAGGGGAGGACTAGTGGGTGAGACCCAGTACTTC. It specifies CATSRVQWRGGLVGETQYF. Drawing the rest from reference TRBV15 and TRBJ2-5, the complete variable domain is DAMVIQNPRYQVTQFGKPVTLSCSQTLNHNVMYWYQQKSSQAPKLLFHYYDKDFNNEADTPDNFQSRRPNTSFCFLDIRSPGLGDTAMYLCATSRVQWRGGLVGETQYFGPGTRLLVL.

This clonotype appeared many times. The chain is built from TRBV20-1 and TRBJ2-3; TRBD2 matches 8 bases. The CDR3 runs 15 residues. CDR1 and CDR2 from the germline V gene are DFQATT and SNEGSKA (reference sequence). With V trimmed by 6 bases and J by 3 bases, 11 bases remained unmatched. The CDR3 DNA is TGCAGTGCCAGTTTAGCGGGAAGTCTAACAGATACGCAGTATTTT. This translates into CSASLAGSLTDTQYF.

The sample holds many counts of this clonotype. The rearrangement uses TRBV24-1 and TRBJ2-1; 9 bases fit TRBD1. The CDR3 length is 16 residues. The V and J ends lost 3 bases and 6 bases, in that order; junction bases with no gene match: 8. Germline values: CDR1 KGHDR, CDR2 SFDVKD. DNA for the CDR3: TGTGCCACCAGTGATCCCACAGGGGGCGGTTTCAATGAGCAGTTCTTC. This sequence encodes CATSDPTGGGFNEQFF.

With respect to this clonotype: One base away lies a much larger clone, so this may be a sequencing read error. J is TRBJ1-5 and V is TRBV20-1; no reliable D call. The germline V gene encodes CDR1 DFQATT and CDR2 SNEGSKA (reference sequence). The CDR3 runs to 15 residues. CDR3 loop: CSARDVVTSTQPQHF. CDR3 DNA: TGCAGTGCTAGAGATGTGGTGACCAGCACTCAGCCCCAGCATTTT.

This clonotype was recorded at least ten times. This sequence joins TRBV9 and TRBJ2-1; TRBD2 agrees at 7 bases. The trim removed 3 bases at V and 3 bases at J, leaving 6 bases unmatched. The CDR3 spans 15 residues. Germline lookup yields CDR1 SGDLS and CDR2 YYNGEE. Here the CDR3 DNA reads TGTGCCAGCAGCGAGAGACTAGCCGACTACAATGAGCAGTTCTTC. This translates into CASSERLADYNEQFF. Full variable domain (rest looked up from reference TRBV9 and TRBJ2-1): DSGVTQTPKHLITATGQRVTLRCSPRSGDLSVYWYQQSLDQGLQFLIQYYNGEERAKGNILERFSAQQFPDLHSELNLSSLELGDSALYFCASSERLADYNEQFFGPGTRLTVL.

The chain uses TRBV5-6 and TRBJ2-6, with D maybe TRBD1 (5 bases). V was shortened by 0 bases and J by 15 bases, with 13 bases between the two germline ends. Per the germline V gene, CDR1 is SGHDT and CDR2 is YYEEEE. This CDR3 region has 13 residues. CDR3 amino acids: CASSLAGSPALTF. The CDR3 nucleotides read TGTGCCAGCAGCTTGGCAGGGTCTCCTGCCCTGACTTTC.

This rearrangement joins TRBV20-1 to TRBJ1-2, with D tentatively TRBD1 (6 bases). This CDR3 is built from 12 residues. V was pared by 3 bases and J by 6 bases, with 11 bases between. The germline V gene has CDR1 DFQATT and CDR2 SNEGSKA (reference sequence). The DNA for the CDR3 is TGCAGTGCTAGCCCGGCAGGGGATGGCTACACCTTC. This translates into CSASPAGDGYTF.

This clonotype was observed many times. The chain combines TRBV7-3 with TRBJ2-2; 7 nucleotides match TRBD2. V lost 2 bases to trimming and J lost 6 bases; unmatched junction nucleotides: 9. Germline V CDR1 and CDR2: SGHTA, FQGTGA. The CDR3 consists of 16 residues. The CDR3 nucleotides read TGTGCCAGCAGCTTAGGGAGTAACCTAGCGGCCGGGGAGCTGTTTTTT. Protein: CASSLGSNLAAGELFF.

V gene TRBV7-9 combines with J gene TRBJ1-1, with a weak D call TRBD1 (5 bases). The CDR3 has 13 amino acids. V lost 5 bases and J 4 bases, leaving 11 bases between the germline ends. The V gene's germline CDR1 is SEHNR and CDR2 FQNEAQ (reference sequence). CDR3 in DNA: TGTGCCAGCAGCCAACAGGACGTCACTGAAGCTTTCTTT. Translating it yields CASSQQDVTEAFF.

A remark on this clonotype: With a much larger clone just one base away, this may be a read error. V gene TRBV20-1 combines with J gene TRBJ2-7, with D uncertain. The germline V gene encodes CDR1 DFQATT and CDR2 SNEGSKA (reference sequence). This CDR3 is built from 11 residues. The CDR3 reads CGARNSYEQYF. CDR3 nucleotide sequence: TGCGGTGCTAGAAACTCCTACGAGCAGTACTTC.

Ten or more counts support this clonotype. The V and J genes are TRBV11-2 and TRBJ2-1; D perhaps matches TRBD2 (6 bases). The CDR3 has 19 residues. Trimming removed 5 bases at V and 2 bases at J, with 25 bases between. Germline V gives CDR1 SGHAT, CDR2 FQNNGV. The CDR3 protein is CASSGDSPGLAPAYNEQFF. The DNA for the CDR3 is TGTGCCAGCAGCGGAGACAGTCCGGGGCTAGCGCCAGCCTACAATGAGCAGTTCTTC.

The chain carries TRBV3-1 and TRBJ2-5; the match to TRBD1 covers 11 bases. The germline gives CDR1 LGHDT, CDR2 YNNKEL (reference sequence). This CDR3 is 15 amino acids long. With V trimmed by 1 base and J by 5 bases, 3 bases remained unmatched. CDR3 in amino acids: CASSQGTGGAETQYF. Here the CDR3 DNA reads TGTGCCAGCAGCCAAGGGACAGGGGGCGCGGAGACCCAGTACTTC.

The table lists this clonotype with many counts. This chain links TRBV7-9 with TRBJ2-2; TRBD1 matches at 12 bases. The V gene's germline CDR1 is SEHNR and CDR2 FQNEAQ (reference sequence). This CDR3 is 16 amino acids long. The trim removed 6 bases at V and 7 bases at J, leaving 9 bases unmatched. The CDR3 sequence is CASRSTWDRGRGELFF. Written as DNA, the CDR3 is TGTGCCAGCAGGTCTACGTGGGACAGGGGGCGCGGGGAGCTGTTTTTT.

The genes are TRBV18 and TRBJ1-3; D unresolved. CDR1 KGHSH and CDR2 LQKENI come from the germline V gene. The CDR3 is 14 amino acids. Trimming took off 3 bases at V and 4 bases at J, with 10 bases between the two ends. The CDR3 loop reads CASSPLDLGNTIYF. CDR3 nucleotide sequence: TGTGCCAGCTCACCCTTGGACTTAGGAAACACCATATATTTT.

Note on this clonotype: This may come from a read error, since a much larger clone is one base off. This chain links TRBV4-1 with TRBJ2-7; TRBD1 is a possible D gene (6 bases). Germline-derived CDR1 and CDR2 are MGHRA and YSYEKL. The CDR3 loop spans 16 amino acids. V lost 1 base and J lost 4, with 17 bases in between. CDR3 amino acids: CASSQGRGGVSYEQYF. The CDR3 coding sequence is TGCGCCAGCAGCCAAGGTAGAGGGGGAGTCTCGTACGAGCAGTACTTC.

The chain employs TRBV28 and TRBJ1-5; 7 nucleotides agree with TRBD1. With 1 base clipped from V and 3 bases from J, the junction kept 3 bases outside the gene matches. CDR1 MDHEN and CDR2 SYDVKM come from the germline V gene. The CDR3 spans 15 residues. DNA for the CDR3: TGTGCCAGCAGTTTATTTGGACAGGCCAATCAGCCCCAGCATTTT. Translated: CASSLFGQANQPQHF.

The chain couples TRBV7-9 to TRBJ1-1; TRBD1 aligns across 8 bases. The germline V gene has CDR1 SEHNR and CDR2 FQNEAQ (reference sequence). The CDR3 is 14 residues long. J lost 7 bases, V lost 0 bases, and 4 bases had no gene match. The CDR3 DNA is TGTGCCAGCAGCTTAGCGCAGGGGGCTGGTGAAGCTTTCTTT. It yields the protein CASSLAQGAGEAFF.